This record looks at one TCR beta chain sequence and its context. The antigen remains unidentified. Every donor gave 7.5 to 10 milliliters of peripheral blood. The data belong to a study of blood T cells in healthy people across ages. Overall study results and limits: The fall in TCR beta diversity per million T cells was roughly linear with age.

Germline assignment: CDR1 SGHTA and CDR2 FQGNSA. This CDR3 has 15 residues. V trimming: 7 bases; J trimming: 1 base; junction bases outside the gene matches: 8. For the second PCR, which ran for roughly 6 to 12 cycles, a sample-barcoded 5' primer and a J-beta primer mix were used. Each cDNA molecule was tagged by a template-switch adaptor that had 12 random nucleotides. TCRdb fed the 5' RACE reads into MiXCR, producing one record per CDR3 protein. The sample has around 940,000 distinct CDR3 sequences, approximately 50% seen once. The source is a woman aged 60-75 years in good health. Sequenced sample: blood. V gene TRBV7-2 combines with J gene TRBJ2-3, with 7 bases lining up with TRBD1. CDR3 loop: CASTLRDRGTDTQYF. In nucleotides, the CDR3 is TGTGCCAGCACCCTTAGGGACAGAGGCACAGATACGCAGTATTTT.